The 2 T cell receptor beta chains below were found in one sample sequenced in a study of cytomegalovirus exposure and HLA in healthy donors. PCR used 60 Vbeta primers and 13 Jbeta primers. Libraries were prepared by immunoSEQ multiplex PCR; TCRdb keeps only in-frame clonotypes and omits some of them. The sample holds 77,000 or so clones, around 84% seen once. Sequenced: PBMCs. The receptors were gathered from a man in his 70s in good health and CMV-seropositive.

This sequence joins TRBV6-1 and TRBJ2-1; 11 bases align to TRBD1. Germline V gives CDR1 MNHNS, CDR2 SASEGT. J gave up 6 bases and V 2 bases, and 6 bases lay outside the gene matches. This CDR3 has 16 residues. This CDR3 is CASSEPGQGAINEQFF. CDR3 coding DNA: TGTGCCAGCAGTGAACCCGGACAGGGGGCTATCAATGAGCAGTTCTTC.

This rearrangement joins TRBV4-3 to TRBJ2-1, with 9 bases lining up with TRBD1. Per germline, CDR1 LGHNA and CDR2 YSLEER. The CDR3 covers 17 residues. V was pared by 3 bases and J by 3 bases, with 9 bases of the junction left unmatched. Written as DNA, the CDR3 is TGCGCCAGCAGCCAGGCTTGGACAGGGGCGATCTACAATGAGCAGTTCTTC. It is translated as CASSQAWTGAIYNEQFF.